This entry is about one T cell receptor (beta chain). What it binds is not known. This entry is derived from a study of CD8+ T cells in alopecia areata. Study information: Treated patients were given 5 to 10 mg oral tofacitinib twice daily.

Treatment reported: oral pan-JAK inhibitor, 5-10 mg twice daily. Peripheral blood, together with lesional scalp punch biopsies, was collected from alopecia areata patients. The CDR3 length is 16 residues. V gave up 1 base and J gave up 0 bases, with 10 bases separating them. The V gene's germline CDR1 is LNHNV and CDR2 YYDKDF (reference sequence). Study-wide results and caveats: Scalp clonality and expanded CD8+ clones among the top 100 showed significant decreases with tofacitinib. On tofacitinib, scalp and blood still held many of the expanded lesional clones.

Sequencing relied on a cDNA template that was reverse transcribed from extracted RNA. Sequenced by immunoSEQ multiplex PCR; TCRdb stores in-frame clones only, minus some. The sample contains about 76,000 clones, approximately 70% of which appear only once. The clonotype originates from a human donor with alopecia areata. Specimen: CD8+ T cells sorted from blood, collected at week 24, from a patient treated with tofacitinib. The chain employs TRBV15 and TRBJ2-4; a weak D match, TRBD2 (6 bases). In nucleotides, the CDR3 is TGTGCCACCAGCAGAGGAACGGGGGTAGCCAAAAACATTCAGTACTTC. It translates to CATSRGTGVAKNIQYF.